These 14 T cell receptor beta chains share one sample of origin, sequenced in a study of T cell clonality in common variable immunodeficiency. TCRdb's copy holds only in-frame clones and misses some; the assay was immunoSEQ multiplex PCR. Altogether over 40,000 clones were found in the sample, and no singletons occur. The sequenced sample was peripheral blood mononuclear cells. The receptors were gathered from a person aged 18-70 years in good health.

This clone was found many times. The read ends 3 residues early relative to the CDR3; the germline J gene fills the gap. The chain employs TRBV30 and TRBJ2-2; 7 bases line up with TRBD1. Germline V lookup: CDR1 GTSNPN, CDR2 SVGIG (reference sequence). Unmatched junction bases numbered 8, after V lost 1 base and J lost 6 bases. This CDR3 comprises 15 residues. Here the CDR3 reads CAWSGPQGVAGELFF. The covered CDR3 bases are TGTGCCTGGAGTGGCCCCCAGGGGGTGGCCGGGGAG.

This clone was found many times. The CDR3 extends 3 residues past the end of the read, so its final part is completed from the germline J gene. V gene TRBV10-3 combines with J gene TRBJ1-1; possible D gene TRBD1, 5 bases. This CDR3 is built from 14 residues. V lost 7 bases and J lost 5, with 17 bases in between. In germline, CDR1 is ENHRY, CDR2 SYGVKD. The CDR3 loop reads CAIKMGQGQTEAFF. CDR3 DNA (partial): TGTGCCATCAAGATGGGCCAGGGTCAAACTGAA.

Comment on this clone: The sequenced fragment ends 3 residues before the CDR3 boundary, so the rest is inferred from the germline J gene. The gene calls are TRBV10-2 and TRBJ2-1; D possibly corresponds to TRBD1 (5 bases). V was trimmed by 9 bases and J by 4 bases, leaving 13 bases between them. The CDR3 length is 13 residues. CDR1 is WSHSY and CDR2 is SAAADI in the germline V gene. The part of the CDR3 DNA that was read is TGCGCCAGTGCAAGGGGCCTGTACAATGAG. Protein: CASARGLYNE. The CDR3 in its entirety is CASARGLYNEQFF.

In its sample, this clone was seen many times. The read falls 3 residues short of the CDR3 end, and the missing part is taken from the germline J gene. V gene TRBV19 combines with J gene TRBJ1-2; 9 bases line up with TRBD1. V dropped 6 bases and J dropped 4; count of bases not matched to a gene: 6. CDR3 length: 14 amino acids. CDR1 is LNHDA, CDR2 SQIVND, per germline (reference sequence). The CDR3: CASRDRGLSYGYTF. The DNA read from the CDR3 is TGTGCCAGTAGGGACAGGGGCCTTTCCTATGGC.

This clone was seen ten or more times. With the read ending 3 residues before the CDR3 end, the germline J gene is used to fill in that end. The rearrangement joins TRBV12-5 to TRBJ2-7, with a weak D call TRBD1 (5 bases). V gave up 0 bases and J gave up 2 bases, with 5 bases separating them. Germline V CDR1 and CDR2: LGHNT, FRNRAP. The CDR3 has 13 amino acids. The CDR3 DNA, read in part, is TGTGCTAGTGGTTTGGTACAGGCCTACGAG. This gives the protein CASGLVQAYE. The entire CDR3 is CASGLVQAYEQYF.

The table lists this clone with many counts. The read comes to an end 3 residues before the CDR3 does, leaving the germline J gene to fill in the end. This chain uses TRBV18 with TRBJ2-4; tentative D call: TRBD2 (6 bases). This CDR3 has 17 amino acids. Trimming took off 3 bases at V and 0 bases at J, with 15 bases between the two ends. Germline CDR1 KGHSH, CDR2 LQKENI. The CDR3 here is CASSPPWRGIAKNIQYF. The CDR3 DNA, read in part, is TGTGCCAGCTCACCCCCTTGGCGGGGAATAGCCAAAAACATT.

This clone was recorded at least ten times. The read falls 3 residues short of the CDR3 end, and the missing part is taken from the germline J gene. The chain recombines TRBV4-2 with TRBJ2-6; TRBD1 might be the D (6 bases). Germline CDR1 and CDR2: LGHNA and YNFKEQ. V lost 4 bases, J lost 4 bases, and 23 bases lay in between. The CDR3 sequence is 19 residues long. CDR3: CASSPDQIMPGAGANVLTF. CDR3 bases read: TGTGCCAGCAGCCCGGACCAGATTATGCCAGGGGCAGGGGCCAACGTC.

This clone was detected ten times or more. The CDR3 end falls 3 residues outside the read, so it is completed with the germline J gene. The chain combines TRBV15 with TRBJ2-3; D perhaps matches TRBD2 (5 bases). Trimming took 0 bases from V and 0 from J, leaving 16 bases between them. This CDR3 has 18 amino acids. Germline CDR1 reads LNHNV; CDR2 reads YYDKDF (reference sequence). The covered CDR3 bases are TGTGCCACCAGCAGAGACTGGGCTAGCTTAGTCAGCACAGATACG. Translated, it gives CATSRDWASLVSTDT. The entire CDR3 reads CATSRDWASLVSTDTQYF.

This clone showed up many times. With the read ending 3 residues before the CDR3 end, the germline J gene is used to fill in that end. This sequence joins TRBV12-3 or TRBV12-4 and TRBJ2-3; 10 bases fit TRBD2. With 1 base clipped from V and 2 bases from J, the junction kept 12 bases outside the gene matches. This CDR3 spans 19 amino acids. The CDR3 loop is CASSLDMASGGRNTDTQYF. CDR3 DNA, as far as it was read: TGTGCCAGCAGTTTAGATATGGCTAGCGGGGGAAGAAACACAGATACG.

This clone was found a few times. Its ends do not fully match the called genes, so a read error is possible. The read halts 3 residues ahead of the CDR3 end, with the missing end drawn from the germline J gene. Different DNA sequences within this sample yield the same CDR3. The rearrangement links TRBV30 to TRBJ1-3; the D gene is possibly TRBD1 (5 bases). This CDR3 has 12 residues. CDR1 is GTSNPN, CDR2 SVGIG, per germline (reference sequence). This chain's CDR3 is CAMGRAGNTIYF. CDR3 DNA (partial): TGTGCCATGGGCAGGGCTGGAAACACA.

The sample holds many counts of this clone. The read halts 3 residues ahead of the CDR3 end, with the missing end drawn from the germline J gene. The V gene is TRBV10-2, the J gene TRBJ2-3; tentative D call: TRBD2 (5 bases). The germline CDR1 and CDR2 sequences are WSHSY and SAAADI. The CDR3 has 13 residues. Trimming left V 5 bases short and J 5 bases short, with 11 bases between. CDR3 DNA (partial): TGCGCCAGCAGTAGTGTAGAGGGAGATACG. Its translation is CASSSVEGDT. In full, the CDR3 reads CASSSVEGDTQYF.

At least ten counts were recorded for this clone. The read terminates 3 residues before the CDR3 end, so the remaining end is supplied by the germline J gene. The rearrangement joins TRBV5-1 to TRBJ1-6; weak D call: TRBD1 (5 bases). V lost 0 bases, J lost 11 bases, and 12 bases lay in between. Germline assignment: CDR1 SGHRS and CDR2 YFSETQ. The CDR3 length is 14 residues. The sequenced CDR3 bases are TGCGCCAGCAGCTTGGCCTTTGACAGTCCACCC. Amino acids: CASSLAFDSPP. The whole CDR3 sequence reads CASSLAFDSPPLHF.

This clone was detected many times. The missing CDR3 end, 3 residues past where the read stops, is filled in from the germline J gene. This rearrangement joins TRBV4-1 to TRBJ1-5; 7 bases agree with TRBD1. Germline lookup yields CDR1 MGHRA and CDR2 YSYEKL. There are 15 residues in the CDR3. V was clipped by 1 base and J by 7 bases; unmatched bases: 7. Here the CDR3 reads CASSQGETGYQPQHF. The CDR3 DNA, read in part, is TGCGCCAGCAGCCAAGGGGAGACAGGGTACCAGCCC.

Many counts were recorded for this clone. A much more abundant neighbour one base away suggests this may be a read error. The read falls 3 residues short of the CDR3 end, and the missing part is taken from the germline J gene. The J gene is TRBJ2-5, the V gene TRBV12-3 or TRBV12-4; D is ambiguous. The CDR3 loop spans 13 amino acids. CDR3 DNA, as far as it was read: TGTGCCAGCAGCCGCGCAAGCACAGATACC. Translated, it gives CASSRASTDT. The whole CDR3 sequence reads CASSRASTDTQYF.